These 8 T cell receptor beta chains share one sample of origin, sequenced in a study of CD8 T cells in Susac syndrome (dated by TCRdb to between 2017 and 2020). The receptor library was made with the immunoSEQ multiplex PCR assay. RNA was extracted using the RNeasy kit, and roughly 0.45 to 1 ug of the RNA was reverse transcribed with random hexamers. The public reads were reanalyzed by TCRdb: fastp trimming at Q25, MiXCR alignment, in-frame beta chains only. Every distinct CDR3 protein forms one entry, paired with its most common genes and DNA. This sample holds approximately 100,000 distinct CDR3 sequences; around 90% were observed only once. The top ten constitute about 0.14% of the sample. Sequenced sample: CD4+ T cells from PBMCs. The receptors stem from a human donor in good health.

This chain joins TRBV25-1 and TRBJ1-1, with 11 bases that match TRBD1. The V gene's germline CDR1 is MGHDK and CDR2 SYGVNS. J gave up 5 bases and V 3 bases, and 5 bases lay outside the gene matches. The CDR3 loop spans 15 amino acids. The chain's CDR3 is CASSDWGTGGTEAFF. DNA for the CDR3: TGTGCCAGCAGTGACTGGGGGACAGGGGGGACTGAAGCTTTCTTT.

This clonotype has just one count. J is TRBJ2-5 and V is TRBV5-1, with D hard to call. The length of the CDR3 is 13 residues. Trimming took 0 bases from V and 9 from J, leaving 12 bases between them. Germline-derived CDR1 and CDR2 are SGHRS and YFSETQ. CDR3 sequence: CASSLDLAVSQYF. DNA for the CDR3: TGCGCCAGCAGCTTGGATCTGGCGGTGTCCCAGTACTTC.

The rearrangement joins TRBV30 to TRBJ2-2, with D perhaps being TRBD1 or TRBD2 (6 bases each). Germline lookup yields CDR1 GTSNPN and CDR2 SVGIG (reference sequence). CDR3 length: 15 residues. Trimming cost V 1 base and J 4 bases, with 13 bases left between them. The CDR3 DNA sequence: TGTGCCTGGAGTGGTCCCTGGGGGGCCACCGGGGAGCTGTTTTTT. It yields the protein CAWSGPWGATGELFF.

The chain is built from TRBV4-2 and TRBJ2-2; 13 bases are shared with TRBD2. The CDR3 length is 18 residues. CDR1 is LGHNA, CDR2 YNFKEQ, per germline. V gave up 0 bases and J gave up 7 bases; unmatched junction bases: 8. The CDR3 spells CASSQDLLAGGSIGELFF. CDR3 DNA: TGTGCCAGCAGCCAAGATTTACTAGCGGGGGGGTCGATCGGGGAGCTGTTTTTT.

The J gene is TRBJ2-3, the V gene TRBV2; 12 positions match TRBD1. The CDR3 covers 14 residues. Trimming at V came to 6 bases and at J to 4 bases, leaving 2 bases not matched to a gene. The germline V gene encodes CDR1 SNHLY and CDR2 FYNNEI. The CDR3 nucleotides are TGTGCCAGCAGCGGGACAGGGGGCTCAGATACGCAGTATTTT. Protein: CASSGTGGSDTQYF.

This sequence joins TRBV7-9 and TRBJ1-5; a possible D gene is TRBD1 (5 bases). The CDR3 covers 16 residues. V was shortened by 1 base and J by 4 bases, with 14 bases between the two germline ends. Germline V lookup: CDR1 SEHNR, CDR2 FQNEAQ (reference sequence). Here the CDR3 DNA reads TGTGCCAGCAGCTTAGATAGGGGCGCACGGAATCAGCCCCAGCATTTT. This gives the protein CASSLDRGARNQPQHF.

CDR3 sequence reads: CASSLAGGSYNEQFF. The CDR3, as DNA: TGTGCCAGCAGTTTAGCTGGAGGCTCCTACAATGAGCAGTTCTTC. V usage is TRBV28 and J usage is TRBJ2-1, with TRBD2 as a possible D gene (5 bases). This CDR3 has 15 residues. Germline V gene sequence: CDR1 MDHEN, CDR2 SYDVKM. Trimming left V 2 bases short and J 0 bases short, with 8 bases between.

This chain joins TRBV2 and TRBJ2-5, with TRBD1 matching over 7 bases. The CDR3 runs 16 residues. Per germline, CDR1 SNHLY and CDR2 FYNNEI. The V and J ends lost 7 bases and 6 bases, in that order; junction bases with no gene match: 17. The chain's CDR3 is CASIELKQGWRKTQYF. As DNA, the CDR3 is TGTGCCAGCATAGAGCTCAAACAGGGGTGGAGGAAGACCCAGTACTTC.